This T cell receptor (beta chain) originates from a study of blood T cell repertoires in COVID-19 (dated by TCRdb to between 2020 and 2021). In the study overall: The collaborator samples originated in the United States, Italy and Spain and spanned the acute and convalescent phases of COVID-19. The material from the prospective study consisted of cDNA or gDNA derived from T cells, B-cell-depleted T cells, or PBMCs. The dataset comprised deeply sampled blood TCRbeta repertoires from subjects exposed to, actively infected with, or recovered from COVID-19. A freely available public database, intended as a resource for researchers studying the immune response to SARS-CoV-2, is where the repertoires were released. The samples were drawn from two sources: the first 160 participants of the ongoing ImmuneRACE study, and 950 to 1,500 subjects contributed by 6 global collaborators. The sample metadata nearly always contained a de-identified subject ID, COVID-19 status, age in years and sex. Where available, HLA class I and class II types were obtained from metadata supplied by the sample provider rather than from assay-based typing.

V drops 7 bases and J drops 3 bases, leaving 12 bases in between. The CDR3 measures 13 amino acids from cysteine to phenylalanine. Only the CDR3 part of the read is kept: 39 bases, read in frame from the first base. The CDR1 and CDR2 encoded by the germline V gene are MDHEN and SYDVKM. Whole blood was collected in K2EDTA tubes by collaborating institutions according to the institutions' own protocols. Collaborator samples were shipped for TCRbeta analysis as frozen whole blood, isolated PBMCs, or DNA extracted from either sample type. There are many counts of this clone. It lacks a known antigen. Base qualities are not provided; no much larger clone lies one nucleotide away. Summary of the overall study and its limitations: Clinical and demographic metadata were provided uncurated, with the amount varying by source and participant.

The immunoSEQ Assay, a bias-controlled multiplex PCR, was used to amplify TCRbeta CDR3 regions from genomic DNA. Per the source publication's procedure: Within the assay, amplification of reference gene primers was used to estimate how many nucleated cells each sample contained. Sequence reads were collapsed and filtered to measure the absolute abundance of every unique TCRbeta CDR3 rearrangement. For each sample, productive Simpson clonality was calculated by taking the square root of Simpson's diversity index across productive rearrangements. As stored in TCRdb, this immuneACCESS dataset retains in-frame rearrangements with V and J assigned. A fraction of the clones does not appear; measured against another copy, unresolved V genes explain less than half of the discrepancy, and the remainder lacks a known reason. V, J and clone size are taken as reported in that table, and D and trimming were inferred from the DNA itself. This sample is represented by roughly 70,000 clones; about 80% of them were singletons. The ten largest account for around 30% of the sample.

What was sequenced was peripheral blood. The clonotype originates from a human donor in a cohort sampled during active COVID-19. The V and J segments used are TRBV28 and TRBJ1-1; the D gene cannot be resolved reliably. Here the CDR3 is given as CASTGRIDTEAFF. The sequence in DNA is TGTGCCAGCACCGGGAGGATTGACACTGAAGCTTTCTTT.